This T cell receptor (beta chain) came from a study of T cells after yellow fever vaccination (dated by TCRdb to the late 2010s). About the investigation overall: The SMART-Seq v4 Ultra Low Input RNA kit was used to prepare libraries from fractions with low cell numbers. Blood was drawn at multiple timepoints before and after primary and secondary immunization, with bulk PBMC replicates and cell subsets isolated. Two healthy male donors, one aged 18 to 30 and one aged 30 to 39 years, made up the cohort. Bulk TCR alpha and beta repertoires were sequenced longitudinally to track T-cell clones before and after primary and booster YFV17D yellow fever vaccination.

TCR cDNA was synthesized by 5'RACE template switching, which introduced a universal primer site and unique molecular identifiers. Priming for cDNA synthesis came from both the TCR alpha and TCR beta constant segments. Library amplification used two PCR steps, and the second PCR step added sample barcodes and sequencing adapters. Libraries were sequenced on Illumina HiSeq 2500 (2x100 bp) or NovaSeq (2x150 bp). On the study's bioinformatics: Demultiplexing of reads and collapsing into UMI consensus sequences were performed with MIGEC, and V(D)J alignment was carried out with MiXCR. Clonotypes responding to the vaccine were identified with edgeR on replicate PBMC samples, with the criteria of FDR below 0.01 and a log2 fold change above 5 up to day 15. Each bulk clonotype received a CD4 or CD8 identity based on whether the sequenced CD4 or CD8 repertoire contained that clonotype at higher abundance. The public reads were reanalyzed by TCRdb: fastp trimming at Q25, MiXCR alignment, in-frame beta chains only. Every distinct CDR3 protein forms one entry, paired with its most common genes and DNA. TCRdb's processing, not the study's, gives the V and J calls here. Present in this sample are a few hundred thousand distinct CDR3 sequences, 17% of which were seen just once. The ten biggest clones cover 15% to 20% of the sample.

This clonotype was observed a few times. Its target antigen remains unknown. The sample holds no much larger clone one base away, and base qualities are not on file. What the study reported, not specific to this receptor: Most clones expanded after primary vaccination (approximately 97% of CD4 and roughly 90% of CD8) were re-detected after the booster, suggesting that broad memory maintenance occurred. A small share of clonotypes was detected in both CD4 and CD8 compartments, with the overlap likely arising from convergent recombination. Only a couple of donors were included in the study, so the extent to which the findings can be generalized is limited. FACS-sorted repertoires could contain abundant contaminating clonotypes from the bulk population, so computational filtering was required. The secondary T-cell response was found to be weaker but faster than the primary response, with a peak reached on day 5 rather than on day 15.

Trimming removed 6 bases from V and 11 bases from J; the gene matches leave 9 bases unexplained. CDR1 SGHTA and CDR2 FQGNSA were looked up in the germline V gene. There are 13 amino acids in the CDR3, from cysteine to phenylalanine inclusive. Only the CDR3 part of the read is kept: 39 bases, read in frame from the first base. The meaning of the sample's treatment or condition label: live attenuated yellow fever vaccine strain. At every blood-draw timepoint, two biological replicates of bulk PBMCs were collected. A standard Ficoll-Paque protocol was used to isolate PBMCs from peripheral blood. TriZol was used to extract RNA from bulk PBMCs, from CD4 and CD8 fractions, and from dextramer-positive and dextramer-negative fractions.

The sample here was PBMCs, taken 5 to 6 days after the first yellow fever vaccination. This clonotype was sampled from a man between 18 and 35 years old who received the YFV17D yellow fever vaccine. The sequence is built from TRBV7-2 and TRBJ1-1, and 10 junction bases match TRBD1. The encoded CDR3 is CASSLGTGDGAFF. The nucleotide sequence reads as follows: TGTGCCAGCAGTCTAGGGACAGGGGATGGGGCTTTCTTT.